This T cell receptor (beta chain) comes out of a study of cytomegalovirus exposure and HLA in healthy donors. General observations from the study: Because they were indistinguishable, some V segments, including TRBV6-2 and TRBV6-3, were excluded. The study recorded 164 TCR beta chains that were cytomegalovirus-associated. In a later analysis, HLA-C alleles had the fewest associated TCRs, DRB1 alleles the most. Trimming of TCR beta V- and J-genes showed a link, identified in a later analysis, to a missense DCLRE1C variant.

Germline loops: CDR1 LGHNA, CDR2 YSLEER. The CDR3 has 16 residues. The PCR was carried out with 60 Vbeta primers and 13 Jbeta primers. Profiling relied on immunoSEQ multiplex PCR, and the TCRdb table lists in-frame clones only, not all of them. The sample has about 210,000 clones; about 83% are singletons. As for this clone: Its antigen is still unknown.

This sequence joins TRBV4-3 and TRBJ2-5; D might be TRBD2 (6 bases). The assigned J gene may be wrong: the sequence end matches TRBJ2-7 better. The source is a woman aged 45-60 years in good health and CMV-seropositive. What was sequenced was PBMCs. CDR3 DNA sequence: TGCGCCAGCAGCCAAGGAAGGGCGGGGATTGACTACGAGCAGTACTTC. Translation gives CASSQGRAGIDYEQYF.